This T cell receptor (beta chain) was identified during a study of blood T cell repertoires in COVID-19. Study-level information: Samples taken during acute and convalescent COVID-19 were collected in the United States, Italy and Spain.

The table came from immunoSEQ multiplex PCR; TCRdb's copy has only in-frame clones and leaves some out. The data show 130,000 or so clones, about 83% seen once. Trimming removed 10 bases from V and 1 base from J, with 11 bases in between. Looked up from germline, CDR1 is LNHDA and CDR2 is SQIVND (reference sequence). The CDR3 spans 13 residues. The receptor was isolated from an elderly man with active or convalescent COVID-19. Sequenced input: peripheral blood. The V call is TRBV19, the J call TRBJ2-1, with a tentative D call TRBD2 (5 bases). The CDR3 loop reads CATAGQSYNEQFF. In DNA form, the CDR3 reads TGTGCCACCGCGGGCCAGTCCTACAATGAGCAGTTCTTC. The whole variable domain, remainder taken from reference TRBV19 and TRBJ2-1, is DGGITQSPKYLFRKEGQNVTLSCEQNLNHDAMYWYRQDPGQGLRLIYYSQIVNDFQKGDIAEGYSVSREKKESFPLTVTSAQKNPTAFYLCATAGQSYNEQFFGPGTRLTVL.